What follows are 17 T cell receptor beta chains derived from one specimen sequenced in a study of blood T cell repertoires in COVID-19 (dated by TCRdb to 2018 to 2020). Library generation was performed with the immunoSEQ multiplex PCR assay. TCRdb re-hosts the immuneACCESS table, in-frame sequences only. Its copies lack some clones; in the studies checked, an unresolved V gene accounts for under half of them, and the cause for the rest is not known. The sample data list about 410,000 clones, and 70% to 90% of these were observed just once. In total, the top ten clones hold under 2% of the sample. The sequenced sample consisted of peripheral blood. The receptor source for this set is a middle-aged woman with COVID-19, enrolled during active disease.

V is TRBV6-5 and J is TRBJ1-1; no definite D call. V was shortened by 2 bases and J by 0 bases, with 13 bases between the two germline ends. CDR1 is MNHEY and CDR2 is SVGAGI in the germline V gene. The CDR3 loop spans 16 amino acids. The CDR3 region has the DNA TGTGCCAGCAGTTACGGCGGGCAGCTTCTGAACACTGAAGCTTTCTTT. It is translated as CASSYGGQLLNTEAFF.

The V call is TRBV7-2, the J call TRBJ1-5, with 7 nucleotides matching TRBD1. The CDR3 extends over 19 amino acids. CDR1 SGHTA and CDR2 FQGNSA come from the germline V gene. With V trimmed by 1 base and J by 1 base, 13 bases remained unmatched. CDR3 sequence (DNA): TGTGCCAGCAGCTTAGTAGAGACAGGGAGGACAAGGAGCAATCAGCCCCAGCATTTT. Protein product: CASSLVETGRTRSNQPQHF.

The chain carries TRBV28 and TRBJ2-1, with 12 positions matching TRBD2. CDR1 MDHEN and CDR2 SYDVKM come from the germline V gene. The CDR3 sequence is 16 residues long. The ends lost 6 bases at V and 0 bases at J; junction bases unmatched: 3. CDR3 amino acids: CASSTTSGSSYNEQFF. CDR3 in DNA: TGTGCCAGCAGCACGACTAGCGGGAGCTCCTACAATGAGCAGTTCTTC.

The chain has TRBV28 and TRBJ1-1, with D perhaps TRBD1 (6 bases). Germline CDR1 is MDHEN and CDR2 is SYDVKM. The CDR3 contains 14 residues. V was trimmed by 5 bases and J by 1 base, leaving 11 bases between them. DNA for the CDR3: TGTGCCAGCAGTATCCCGGACAGGAACACTGAAGCTTTCTTT. This sequence encodes CASSIPDRNTEAFF. Filled out from reference TRBV28 and TRBJ1-1, the complete variable domain reads DVKVTQSSRYLVKRTGEKVFLECVQDMDHENMFWYRQDPGLGLRLIYFSYDVKMKEKGDIPEGYSVSREKKERFSLILESASTNQTSMYLCASSIPDRNTEAFFGQGTRLTVV.

V usage is TRBV4-3 and J usage is TRBJ1-2; D call uncertain. CDR3 size: 15 residues. V was cut by 1 base and J by 4 bases, with 13 bases left in between. Germline assignment: CDR1 LGHNA and CDR2 YSLEER. CDR3 in amino acids: CASSQVRGPGYGYTF. The CDR3 region has the DNA TGCGCCAGCAGCCAAGTCCGAGGGCCTGGCTATGGCTACACCTTC.

The CDR3 here is CAISESKRAGGPGNEQFF. The DNA of the CDR3 is TGTGCCATCAGTGAGTCGAAGAGGGCGGGAGGGCCAGGCAATGAGCAGTTCTTC. The rearrangement joins TRBV10-3 to TRBJ2-1, with TRBD2 matching over 9 bases. The CDR3 length is 18 residues. Unmatched junction bases numbered 12, after V lost 0 bases and J lost 6 bases. CDR1 is ENHRY, CDR2 SYGVKD, per germline.

The chain links TRBV19 to TRBJ1-1; possibly TRBD1 for D (5 bases). The length of the CDR3 is 13 residues. Between the trimmed V and J ends, which lost 7 bases and 4 bases, there was a span of 13 bases. Per germline, CDR1 LNHDA and CDR2 SQIVND (reference sequence). CDR3 region: CASTWGIGTEAFF. The CDR3, as DNA: TGTGCCAGTACCTGGGGCATCGGCACTGAAGCTTTCTTT.

The V call is TRBV7-2, the J call TRBJ1-1; TRBD1 agrees at 7 bases. The germline gives CDR1 SGHTA, CDR2 FQGNSA. Trimming took 2 bases from V and 2 from J; bases not matched to a gene: 14. The CDR3 has 18 residues. CDR3 residues: CASSLRSSAGGFNTEAFF. Written as DNA, the CDR3 is TGTGCCAGCAGCTTACGATCCTCGGCAGGGGGGTTCAACACTGAAGCTTTCTTT.

The rearrangement joins TRBV2 to TRBJ1-3; 8 bases map to TRBD1. Germline lookup yields CDR1 SNHLY and CDR2 FYNNEI. This CDR3 has 16 residues. Trimming cost V 7 bases and J 0 bases; bases outside gene matches: 8. DNA for the CDR3: TGTGCCAGCACCGACCGACAGGGGTTCTCTGGAAACACCATATATTTT. It is translated as CASTDRQGFSGNTIYF.

The chain has TRBV7-2 and TRBJ2-3, with TRBD1 matching 8 bases. J was trimmed by 0 bases and V by 3 bases; bases with no gene match: 2. Germline CDR1 SGHTA, CDR2 FQGNSA. This CDR3 is built from 15 residues. This chain's CDR3 is CASSFGQGSTDTQYF. The CDR3 DNA reads TGTGCCAGCAGCTTTGGACAGGGTAGCACAGATACGCAGTATTTT.

CDR3 nucleotide sequence: TGTGCCAGCAGCCTATACAGGGGACCCGATCAGCCCCAGCATTTT. It encodes CASSLYRGPDQPQHF. The chain uses TRBV27 and TRBJ1-5, with 7 bases identical to TRBD1. Germline loops: CDR1 MNHEY, CDR2 SMNVEV (reference sequence). Trimming took 6 bases from V and 5 from J; bases not matched to a gene: 10. The CDR3 has 15 residues.

DNA for the CDR3: TGTGCCAGCAGCTTAGAATGGCAGGGGGGATACACCGGGGAGCTGTTTTTT. This translates into CASSLEWQGGYTGELFF. The gene calls are TRBV11-2 and TRBJ2-2; TRBD1 might be the D (7 bases). Trimming removed 0 bases from V and 3 bases from J, with 14 bases in between. CDR3 length equals 17 residues. Germline CDR1 and CDR2: SGHAT and FQNNGV. The full variable domain, rest sourced from reference TRBV11-2 and TRBJ2-2, is EAGVAQSPRYKIIEKRQSVAFWCNPISGHATLYWYQQILGQGPKLLIQFQNNGVVDDSQLPKDRFSAERLKGVDSTLKIQPAKLEDSAVYLCASSLEWQGGYTGELFFGEGSRLTVL.

J is TRBJ2-7 and V is TRBV18; D call uncertain. Germline loops: CDR1 KGHSH, CDR2 LQKENI. This CDR3 is 14 amino acids long. V shed 3 bases and J shed 1 base, with 10 bases lying between them. CDR3 protein: CASSPVGSSYEQYF. CDR3 nucleotide sequence: TGTGCCAGCTCACCGGTTGGCAGTTCCTACGAGCAGTACTTC.

J is TRBJ2-1 and V is TRBV9; tentative D call: TRBD2 (6 bases). Trimming stripped 2 bases from V and 6 bases from J, with 27 bases between. CDR1 and CDR2 (germline): SGDLS, YYNGEE. The CDR3 length is 19 residues. The CDR3 nucleotides are TGTGCCAGCAGCGTGGAGGGGTTCCTGGCGAGCAATGGACGCAATGAGCAGTTCTTC. As protein: CASSVEGFLASNGRNEQFF.

This clone was found once. V is TRBV6-5 and J is TRBJ2-7; D perhaps matches TRBD1 (6 bases). Per the germline V gene, CDR1 is MNHEY and CDR2 is SVGAGI. V gave up 2 bases and J gave up 1 base, with 12 bases separating them. The CDR3 contains 15 residues. CDR3 residues: CASSYLRGFSYEQYF. The CDR3 DNA reads as TGTGCCAGCAGTTACCTCAGGGGCTTTTCCTACGAGCAGTACTTC.

The chain employs TRBV5-1 and TRBJ2-1; 10 bases align to TRBD2. The junction had 7 bases not matched to a gene; V was cut back by 5 bases and J by 8 bases. The CDR3 consists of 14 residues. The germline CDR1 and CDR2 sequences are SGHRS and YFSETQ. In nucleotides, the CDR3 is TGCGCCAGCAGAGCCCAGCGGGGGGGCCATGAGCAGTTCTTC. Residues: CASRAQRGGHEQFF.

This clone has only one observation. The chain joins TRBV5-4 to TRBJ2-2, with 7 bases fitting TRBD1. Germline V gene data show CDR1 as SGHNT and CDR2 as YYREEE (reference sequence). This CDR3 contains 17 residues. The V gene end was trimmed by 0 bases and the J gene end by 4 bases; junction bases not matched to a gene: 9. The CDR3 DNA sequence: TGTGCCAGCAGCTTGGCCACAGGGGCGTTACCCACCGGGGAGCTGTTTTTT. This codes for CASSLATGALPTGELFF.